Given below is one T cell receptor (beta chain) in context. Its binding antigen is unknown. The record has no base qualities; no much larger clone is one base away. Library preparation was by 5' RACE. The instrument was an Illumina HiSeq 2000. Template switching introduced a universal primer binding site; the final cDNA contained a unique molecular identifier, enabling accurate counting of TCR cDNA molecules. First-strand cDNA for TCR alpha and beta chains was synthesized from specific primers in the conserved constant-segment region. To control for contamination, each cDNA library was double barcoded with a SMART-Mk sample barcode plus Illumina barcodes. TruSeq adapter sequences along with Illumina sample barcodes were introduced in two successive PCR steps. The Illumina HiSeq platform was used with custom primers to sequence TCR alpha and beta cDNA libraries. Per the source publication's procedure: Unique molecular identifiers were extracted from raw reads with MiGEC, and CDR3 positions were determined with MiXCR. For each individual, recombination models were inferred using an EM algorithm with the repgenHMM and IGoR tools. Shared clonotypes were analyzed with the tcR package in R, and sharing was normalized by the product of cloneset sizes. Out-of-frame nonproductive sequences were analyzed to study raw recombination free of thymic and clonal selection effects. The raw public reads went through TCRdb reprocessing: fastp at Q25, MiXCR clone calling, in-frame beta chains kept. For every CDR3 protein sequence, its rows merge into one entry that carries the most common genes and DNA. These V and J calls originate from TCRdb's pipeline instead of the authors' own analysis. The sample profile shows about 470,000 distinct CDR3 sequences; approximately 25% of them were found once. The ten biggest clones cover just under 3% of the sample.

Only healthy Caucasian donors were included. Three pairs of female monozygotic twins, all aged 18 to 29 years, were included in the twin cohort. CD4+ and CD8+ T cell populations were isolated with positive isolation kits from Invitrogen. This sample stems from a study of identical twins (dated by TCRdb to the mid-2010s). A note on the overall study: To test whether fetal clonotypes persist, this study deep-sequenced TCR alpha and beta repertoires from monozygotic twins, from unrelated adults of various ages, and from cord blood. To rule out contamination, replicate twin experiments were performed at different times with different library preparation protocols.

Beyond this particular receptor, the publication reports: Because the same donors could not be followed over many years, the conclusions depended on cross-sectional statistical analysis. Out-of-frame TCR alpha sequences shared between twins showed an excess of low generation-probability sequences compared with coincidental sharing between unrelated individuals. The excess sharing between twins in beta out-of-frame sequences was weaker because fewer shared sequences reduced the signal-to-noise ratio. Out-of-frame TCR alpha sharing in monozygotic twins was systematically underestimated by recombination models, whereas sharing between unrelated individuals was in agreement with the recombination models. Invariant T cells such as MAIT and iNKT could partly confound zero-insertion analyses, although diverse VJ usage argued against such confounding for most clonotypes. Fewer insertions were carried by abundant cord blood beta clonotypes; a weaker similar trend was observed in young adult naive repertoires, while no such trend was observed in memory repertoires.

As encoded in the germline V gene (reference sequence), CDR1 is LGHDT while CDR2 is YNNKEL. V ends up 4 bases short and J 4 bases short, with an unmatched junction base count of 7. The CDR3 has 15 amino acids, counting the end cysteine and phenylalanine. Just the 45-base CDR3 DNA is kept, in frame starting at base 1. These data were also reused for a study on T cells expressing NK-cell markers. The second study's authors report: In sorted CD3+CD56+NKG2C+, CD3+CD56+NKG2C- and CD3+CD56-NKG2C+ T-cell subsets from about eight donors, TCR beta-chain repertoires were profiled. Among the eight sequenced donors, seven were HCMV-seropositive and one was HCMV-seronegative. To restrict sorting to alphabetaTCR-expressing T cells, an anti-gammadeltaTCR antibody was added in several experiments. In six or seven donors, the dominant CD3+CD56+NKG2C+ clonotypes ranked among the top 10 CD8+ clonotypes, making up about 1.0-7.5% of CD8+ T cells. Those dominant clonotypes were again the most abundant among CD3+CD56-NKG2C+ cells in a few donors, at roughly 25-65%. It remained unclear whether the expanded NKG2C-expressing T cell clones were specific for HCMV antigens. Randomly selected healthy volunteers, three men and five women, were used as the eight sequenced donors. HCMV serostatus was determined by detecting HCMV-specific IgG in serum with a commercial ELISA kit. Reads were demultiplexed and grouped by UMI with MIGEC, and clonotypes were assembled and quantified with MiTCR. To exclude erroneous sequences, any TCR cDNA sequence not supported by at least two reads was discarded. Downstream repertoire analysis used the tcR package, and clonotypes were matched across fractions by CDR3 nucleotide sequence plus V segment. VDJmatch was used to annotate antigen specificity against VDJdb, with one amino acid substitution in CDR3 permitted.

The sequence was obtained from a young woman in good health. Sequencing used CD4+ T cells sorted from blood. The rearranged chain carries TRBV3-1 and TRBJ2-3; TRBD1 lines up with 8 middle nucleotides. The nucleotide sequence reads TGTGCCAGCAGCCCAGGACAGGGAAGGGCAGATACGCAGTATTTT. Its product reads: CASSPGQGRADTQYF.